These 2 T cell receptor beta chains came from one sample sequenced in a study of blood T cell repertoires in COVID-19. Sequencing used immunoSEQ multiplex PCR; TCRdb keeps in-frame clones, though not all of them. The sample includes 260,000 or so clones, less than 85% seen only once; the top ten take about 2.5%. Sequencing was carried out using PBMCs or T cells enriched from blood (not recorded which). All receptors come from a woman between 50 and 59 years old who had recovered from COVID-19.

The gene calls are TRBV29-1 and TRBJ1-4; 9 nucleotides match TRBD1. Trimming removed 7 bases from V and 6 bases from J; junction bases left unmatched: 6. CDR1 and CDR2 from the germline V gene are SQVTM and ANQGSEA. The CDR3 has 13 residues. The CDR3 nucleotides read TGCAGCGCTCTACGGACAGGGGATGAAAAACTGTTTTTT. Translation gives CSALRTGDEKLFF.

The chain couples TRBV29-1 to TRBJ2-1; 12 bases align to TRBD2. V shed 1 base and J 1 base; nucleotides not matched to a gene: 5. The germline V gene has CDR1 SQVTM and CDR2 ANQGSEA. The CDR3 consists of 17 residues. In DNA, the CDR3 is TGCAGCGTTGAAGTGAATCTAGCGGGAGGGTCCTACAATGAGCAGTTCTTC. Its translation: CSVEVNLAGGSYNEQFF.